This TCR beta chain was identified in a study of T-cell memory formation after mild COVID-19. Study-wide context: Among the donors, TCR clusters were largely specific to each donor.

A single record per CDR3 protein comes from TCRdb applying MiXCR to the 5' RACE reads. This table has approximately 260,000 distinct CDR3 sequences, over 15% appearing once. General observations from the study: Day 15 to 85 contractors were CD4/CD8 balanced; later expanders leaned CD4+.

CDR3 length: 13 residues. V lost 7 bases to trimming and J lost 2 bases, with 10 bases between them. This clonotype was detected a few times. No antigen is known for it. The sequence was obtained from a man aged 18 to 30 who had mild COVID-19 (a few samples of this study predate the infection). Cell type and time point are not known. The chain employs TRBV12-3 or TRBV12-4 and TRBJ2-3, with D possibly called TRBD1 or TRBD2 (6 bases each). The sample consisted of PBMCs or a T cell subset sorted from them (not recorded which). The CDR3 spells CASTGGPTDTQYF. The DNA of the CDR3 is TGTGCCAGCACTGGGGGGCCCACAGATACGCAGTATTTT.